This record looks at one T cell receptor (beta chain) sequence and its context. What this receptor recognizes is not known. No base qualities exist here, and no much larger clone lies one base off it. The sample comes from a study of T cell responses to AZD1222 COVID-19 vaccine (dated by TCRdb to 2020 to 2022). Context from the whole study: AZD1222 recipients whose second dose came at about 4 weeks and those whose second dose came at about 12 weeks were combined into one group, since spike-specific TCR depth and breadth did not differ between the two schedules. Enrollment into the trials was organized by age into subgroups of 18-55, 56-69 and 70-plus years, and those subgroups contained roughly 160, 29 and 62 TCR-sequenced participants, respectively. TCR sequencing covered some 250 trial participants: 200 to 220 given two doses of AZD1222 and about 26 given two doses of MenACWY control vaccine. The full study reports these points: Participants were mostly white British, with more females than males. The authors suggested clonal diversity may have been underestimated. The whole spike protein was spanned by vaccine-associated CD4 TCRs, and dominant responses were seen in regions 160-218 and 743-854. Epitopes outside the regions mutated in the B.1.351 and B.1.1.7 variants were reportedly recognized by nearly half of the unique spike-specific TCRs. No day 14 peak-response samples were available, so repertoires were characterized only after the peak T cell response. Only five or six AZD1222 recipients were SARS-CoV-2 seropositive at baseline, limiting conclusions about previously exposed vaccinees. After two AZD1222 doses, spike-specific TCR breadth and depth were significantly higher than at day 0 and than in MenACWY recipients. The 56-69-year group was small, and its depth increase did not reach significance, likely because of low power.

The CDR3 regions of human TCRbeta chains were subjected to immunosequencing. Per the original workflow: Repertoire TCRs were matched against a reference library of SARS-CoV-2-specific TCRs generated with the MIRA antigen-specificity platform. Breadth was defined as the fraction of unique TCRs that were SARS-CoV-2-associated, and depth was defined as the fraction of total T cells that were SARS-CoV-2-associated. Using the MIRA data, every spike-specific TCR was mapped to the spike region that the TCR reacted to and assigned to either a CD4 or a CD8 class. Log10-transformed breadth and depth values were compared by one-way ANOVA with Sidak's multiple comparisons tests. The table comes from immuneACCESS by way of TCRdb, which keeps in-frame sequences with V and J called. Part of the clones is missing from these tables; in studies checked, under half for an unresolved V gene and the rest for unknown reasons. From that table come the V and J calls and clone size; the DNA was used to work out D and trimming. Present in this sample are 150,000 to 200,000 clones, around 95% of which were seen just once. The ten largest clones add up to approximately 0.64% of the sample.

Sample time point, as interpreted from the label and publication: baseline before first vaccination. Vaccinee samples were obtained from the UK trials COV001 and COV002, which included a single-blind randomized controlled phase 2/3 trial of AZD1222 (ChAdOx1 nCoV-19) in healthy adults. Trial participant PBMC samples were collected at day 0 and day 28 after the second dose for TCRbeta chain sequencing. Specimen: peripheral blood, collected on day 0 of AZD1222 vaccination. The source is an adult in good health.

The nucleotide sequence reads as follows: TGTGCCACCAGCAGAGATGGCGTCAATGGTTATGGCTACACCTTC. It translates to CATSRDGVNGYGYTF. The chain is assembled from TRBV15 and TRBJ1-2; no D gene call is confident. From the cysteine up to the phenylalanine, the CDR3 has a length of 15 residues. Solely the CDR3 DNA is kept, with 45 bases framed from the first base. V gives up 0 bases and J gives up 5 bases, and the segment between their germline ends measures 13 bases. Looking up the germline V gene (reference sequence) yields CDR1 LNHNV and CDR2 YYDKDF.